This TCR beta chain stems from a study of beta chain features in type 1 diabetes. Reverse transcription of all isolated RNA meant that expressed TCRB transcripts were sequenced. Here immunoSEQ multiplex PCR was the method, and the copy in TCRdb shows in-frame clones only, minus some. The sample lists 350,000 to 450,000 clones; about 15% were seen once. What was sequenced was naive CD4+ T cells from blood. This sequence was found in a woman aged 18-29 years in good health.

CDR3 in amino acids: CASTRQANSNQPQHF. In DNA, the CDR3 is TGTGCCAGCACCCGACAGGCTAATAGCAATCAGCCCCAGCATTTT. The gene calls are TRBV6-6 and TRBJ1-5, with D perhaps TRBD1 (6 bases). Germline assignment: CDR1 MNHNY and CDR2 SVGAGI (reference sequence). The CDR3 has 15 residues. Trimming pared 7 bases from V and 0 bases from J, leaving 13 bases between.